The T cell receptor beta chain under discussion was sequenced for a study of patients and donors after allogeneic stem cell transplantation (dated by TCRdb to 2018 to 2020). Libraries were prepared through RT-PCR. For sequencing, a NextSeq 550 was employed. The public sequencing data were trimmed at Q25 with fastp and processed into clonotypes with MiXCR by TCRdb, which kept only in-frame beta chains. Entries that share a CDR3 protein sequence are merged under the most common genes and DNA. This sample holds 190,000 or so distinct CDR3 sequences; roughly 40% were observed only once. The leading ten clones occupy about 35% of the sample. This clonotype appeared a few times. No cognate antigen has been identified for it. No base quality information exists; no much larger clone differs at one position. This clonotype was sampled from a human donor who was either an allogeneic HSCT recipient or a stem cell or donor lymphocyte infusion donor (not recorded which). It is not recorded whose cells these are; they may come from a transplant donor. The sample comprised blood, either unsorted or a sorted T cell fraction (not recorded which).

The sequenced DNA: TGTGCCAGCAGCTCCTGGGACAGGGCGGGAGGAACTGAAGCTTTCTTT. This gives the protein CASSSWDRAGGTEAFF. The chain is assembled from TRBV9 and TRBJ1-1, with 9 bases matching TRBD1. The germline V end is reduced by 4 bases and the J end by 5 bases; junction bases left unmatched: 12. Reading the germline V gene gives CDR1 SGDLS and CDR2 YYNGEE. The CDR3 covers 16 residues, taking in both the cysteine and the phenylalanine. The read is trimmed to its CDR3 DNA, 48 bases read in frame from base 1. Joined to the reference TRBV9 and TRBJ1-1 proteins, this CDR3 gives the full variable domain: DSGVTQTPKHLITATGQRVTLRCSPRSGDLSVYWYQQSLDQGLQFLIQYYNGEERAKGNILERFSAQQFPDLHSELNLSSLELGDSALYFCASSSWDRAGGTEAFFGQGTRLTVV.